What follows are 5 T cell receptor beta chains derived from one specimen sequenced in a study of blood T cell repertoires in COVID-19. The data were produced by immunoSEQ multiplex PCR, yet TCRdb's version contains in-frame clones alone and is incomplete. The profile shows about 180,000 clones, more than 75% of them singletons. Material: PBMCs or T cells enriched from blood (not recorded which). These receptors were obtained from a man in his 60s who had been exposed to COVID-19.

This rearrangement joins TRBV7-8 to TRBJ2-1, with TRBD1 matching over 12 bases. V shed 5 bases and J 9 bases; nucleotides not matched to a gene: 14. The germline gives CDR1 SGHVS, CDR2 FQNEAQ. This CDR3 is 17 amino acids long. In DNA, the CDR3 is TGTGCCAGCAGCCCGCCCACGGGACAGGGGGCGGTAGGTGAGCAGTTCTTC. As protein: CASSPPTGQGAVGEQFF.

The genes are TRBV7-8 and TRBJ2-1; 12 bases line up with TRBD2. The ends lost 3 bases at V and 3 bases at J; junction bases unmatched: 6. This CDR3 has 17 amino acids. Looked up from germline, CDR1 is SGHVS and CDR2 is FQNEAQ. CDR3 coding DNA: TGTGCCAGCAGCTTGGACGGGACTAGCGGGTTCTACAATGAGCAGTTCTTC. This codes for CASSLDGTSGFYNEQFF.

This clone was seen a single time. The gene calls are TRBV2 and TRBJ2-1; D might be TRBD2 (7 bases). Germline values: CDR1 SNHLY, CDR2 FYNNEI. The V gene lost 7 bases and the J gene lost 6 bases, with 10 bases spanning the gap. The CDR3 contains 12 residues. In nucleotides, the CDR3 is TGTGCCAGCAATGGGGGGGCCAATGAGCAGTTCTTC. This translates into CASNGGANEQFF. Supplemented by reference TRBV2 and TRBJ2-1, the full variable domain reads EPEVTQTPSHQVTQMGQEVILRCVPISNHLYFYWYRQILGQKVEFLVSFYNNEISEKSEIFDDQFSVERPDGSNFTLKIRSTKLEDSAMYFCASNGGANEQFFGPGTRLTVL.

V usage is TRBV2 and J usage is TRBJ2-5, with unresolved D. The CDR3 extends over 11 amino acids. Between the trimmed V and J ends, which lost 4 bases and 5 bases, there was a span of 5 bases. Germline V gene sequence: CDR1 SNHLY, CDR2 FYNNEI. In DNA, the CDR3 is TGTGCCAGCAGTGTGGAGGAGACCCAGTACTTC. Translation: CASSVEETQYF.

The CDR3 spells CAWSVWLAGGANEQFF. The CDR3 DNA sequence: TGTGCCTGGAGTGTTTGGCTAGCGGGAGGGGCGAATGAGCAGTTCTTC. The chain links TRBV30 to TRBJ2-1; TRBD2 aligns across 12 bases. V shed 0 bases and J 7 bases; nucleotides not matched to a gene: 7. CDR1 and CDR2 (germline): GTSNPN, SVGIG (reference sequence). The CDR3 spans 16 residues.